Shown below are 30 T cell receptor beta chains from a single sample sequenced in a study of shared clonotypes between healthy human individuals. Positively selected for CCR7, the CD45RO-negative cells used as naive CD8 cells excluded terminally differentiated effector memory CD45RA+ cells. Generated by immunoSEQ multiplex PCR, the TCRdb table keeps only in-frame clones and is missing some. The sample has roughly 2,000,000 clones, 90% to 95% seen once; the top ten hold 1.5% to 2%. The specimen sequenced was naive CD8+ T cells from PBMCs. These TCRs come from a man between 18 and 29 years old in good health. Some clones in this sample may be carry-over from other donors' samples.

The rearrangement links TRBV4-3 to TRBJ2-6; possibly TRBD2 for D (6 bases). Trimming took off 0 bases at V and 2 bases at J, with 14 bases between the two ends. Germline V lookup: CDR1 LGHNA, CDR2 YSLEER. The CDR3 has 18 amino acids. The CDR3 here is CASSQDEGREAGANVLTF. CDR3 sequence (DNA): TGCGCCAGCAGCCAAGATGAGGGCAGGGAGGCTGGGGCCAACGTCCTGACTTTC.

The chain couples TRBV6-4 to TRBJ1-3, with D perhaps matching TRBD1 (5 bases). The germline V gene has CDR1 MRHNA and CDR2 SNTAGT. Trimming removed 3 bases at V and 7 bases at J, with 13 bases between. The CDR3 extends over 14 amino acids. The CDR3 sequence: CASSDSTGPNTIYF. The CDR3 DNA reads TGTGCCAGCAGTGATTCGACGGGACCGAACACCATATATTTT.

The chain carries TRBV29-1 and TRBJ2-2; D perhaps matches TRBD1 (6 bases). The ends were cut back, 7 bases at V and 6 bases at J, with 12 bases in the middle. The CDR3 totals 12 residues. Germline lookup yields CDR1 SQVTM and CDR2 ANQGSEA. CDR3 sequence (DNA): TGCAGCGGCCAAACAGGGCCCGGGGAGCTGTTTTTT. It codes for CSGQTGPGELFF.

J is TRBJ2-1 and V is TRBV27; D gene unclear. The CDR3 covers 14 residues. V was cut by 1 base and J by 6 bases, with 10 bases left in between. Germline V gene sequence: CDR1 MNHEY, CDR2 SMNVEV (reference sequence). The CDR3 reads CASSLLPSINEQFF. DNA of the CDR3: TGTGCCAGCAGTTTATTACCTAGTATCAATGAGCAGTTCTTC.

This sequence joins TRBV29-1 and TRBJ2-1; 12 bases map to TRBD2. Trimming at V came to 3 bases and at J to 1 base, leaving 7 bases not matched to a gene. The CDR3 runs to 17 residues. Germline values: CDR1 SQVTM, CDR2 ANQGSEA. CDR3 bases: TGCAGCGTTGAGTTCCTAGCGGGAGGGTCGTCCTACAATGAGCAGTTCTTC. Amino acid sequence: CSVEFLAGGSSYNEQFF.

The J gene is TRBJ2-7, the V gene TRBV11-2, with D unresolved. Germline CDR1 reads SGHAT; CDR2 reads FQNNGV. The CDR3 contains 12 residues. V was cut by 4 bases and J by 3 bases, with 7 bases left in between. The CDR3 DNA is TGTGCCAGCAGCTCCACCCGCTACGAGCAGTACTTC. It is translated as CASSSTRYEQYF. Drawing the rest from reference TRBV11-2 and TRBJ2-7, the complete variable domain is EAGVAQSPRYKIIEKRQSVAFWCNPISGHATLYWYQQILGQGPKLLIQFQNNGVVDDSQLPKDRFSAERLKGVDSTLKIQPAKLEDSAVYLCASSSTRYEQYFGPGTRLTVT.

This sequence joins TRBV13 and TRBJ2-7; D may correspond to TRBD1 or TRBD2 (5 bases each). V was trimmed by 5 bases and J by 3 bases, leaving 20 bases between them. Germline assignment: CDR1 PRHDT and CDR2 FYEKMQ (reference sequence). The CDR3 extends over 16 amino acids. The CDR3 region has the DNA TGTGCCAGCAGCAACCGGGACCCTAATACCCTCTACGAGCAGTACTTC. Protein sequence: CASSNRDPNTLYEQYF. The variable domain in full, completed from reference TRBV13 and TRBJ2-7, reads AAGVIQSPRHLIKEKRETATLKCYPIPRHDTVYWYQQGPGQDPQFLISFYEKMQSDKGSIPDRFSAQQFSDYHSELNMSSLELGDSALYFCASSNRDPNTLYEQYFGPGTRLTVT.

The chain joins TRBV6-6 to TRBJ2-1, with 11 bases that match TRBD2. Germline lookup yields CDR1 MNHNY and CDR2 SVGAGI (reference sequence). The CDR3 loop spans 16 amino acids. Germline trimming cut 2 bases from V and 7 bases from J; bases unmatched to any gene: 7. CDR3 protein: CASSYATSGRFNEQFF. Written as DNA, the CDR3 is TGTGCCAGCAGTTACGCCACTAGCGGGAGATTTAATGAGCAGTTCTTC.

This clone showed up just a few times. The chain is built from TRBV29-1 and TRBJ1-1, with D possibly being TRBD1 (5 bases). Germline assignment: CDR1 SQVTM and CDR2 ANQGSEA. The CDR3 is 15 amino acids. Trimming stripped 3 bases from V and 0 bases from J, with 14 bases between. CDR3 sequence: CSVEWGRNLNTEAFF. The CDR3 DNA is TGCAGCGTTGAGTGGGGCCGGAACTTGAACACTGAAGCTTTCTTT. Full variable domain (missing parts from reference TRBV29-1 and TRBJ1-1): SAVISQKPSRDICQRGTSLTIQCQVDSQVTMMFWYRQQPGQSLTLIATANQGSEATYESGFVIDKFPISRPNLTFSTLTVSNMSPEDSSIYLCSVEWGRNLNTEAFFGQGTRLTVV.

The chain couples TRBV29-1 to TRBJ2-7, with 9 positions matching TRBD2. CDR1 is SQVTM, CDR2 ANQGSEA, per germline. V dropped 5 bases and J dropped 6; count of bases not matched to a gene: 20. This CDR3 contains 17 residues. In DNA form, the CDR3 reads TGCAGCGTTCTCGCAGCAGGACTTAGCGGGAGCCGCGGCGAGCAGTACTTC. It specifies CSVLAAGLSGSRGEQYF.

The J gene is TRBJ1-5, the V gene TRBV4-3, with 8 bases that match TRBD1. From germline, CDR1 is LGHNA and CDR2 YSLEER. V dropped 3 bases and J dropped 4; count of bases not matched to a gene: 2. This CDR3 has 14 amino acids. The chain's CDR3 is CASSQTGDNQPQHF. As DNA, the CDR3 is TGCGCCAGCAGCCAGACAGGGGATAATCAGCCCCAGCATTTT.

This chain uses TRBV10-3 with TRBJ2-7, with 8 bases identical to TRBD1. This CDR3 spans 14 amino acids. Germline trimming cut 10 bases from V and 3 bases from J; bases unmatched to any gene: 11. Per the germline V gene, CDR1 is ENHRY and CDR2 is SYGVKD. CDR3 DNA sequence: TGTGCCACGGGCCAGGGGGCGTTCGTCTACGAGCAGTACTTC. Protein product: CATGQGAFVYEQYF.

This clone has only one observation. This chain uses TRBV29-1 with TRBJ2-1; 7 nucleotides line up with TRBD1. Looked up from germline, CDR1 is SQVTM and CDR2 is ANQGSEA. The CDR3 consists of 13 residues. V lost 5 bases and J lost 2; bases outside the gene matches: 3. DNA of the CDR3: TGCAGCGTTTACGGACAGGCCTACAATGAGCAGTTCTTC. Amino acid sequence: CSVYGQAYNEQFF.

The chain employs TRBV13 and TRBJ2-7; D remains ambiguous. V shed 2 bases and J shed 5 bases, with 7 bases lying between them. CDR3 length: 12 residues. CDR1 and CDR2 (germline): PRHDT, FYEKMQ (reference sequence). The CDR3 DNA follows: TGTGCCAGCAGCTTAAACGTCAACGAGCAGTACTTC. Translation: CASSLNVNEQYF.

V usage is TRBV11-2 and J usage is TRBJ2-3; no firm D call. CDR3 length equals 14 residues. Germline lookup yields CDR1 SGHAT and CDR2 FQNNGV. V lost 6 bases, J lost 5 bases, and 15 bases lay in between. In DNA, the CDR3 is TGTGCCAGCAGTTACACACGCAATAAAGATACGCAGTATTTT. This codes for CASSYTRNKDTQYF.

The chain has TRBV28 and TRBJ2-3; 10 nucleotides match TRBD1. Losses at the gene ends were 6 bases for V and 6 bases for J; bases not matched to a gene: 9. Germline CDR1 MDHEN, CDR2 SYDVKM. The CDR3 runs 15 residues. The CDR3 loop is CASRERQGAGDTQYF. The CDR3, as DNA: TGTGCCAGCAGGGAACGACAGGGGGCGGGTGATACGCAGTATTTT.

This chain connects TRBV28 to TRBJ2-7; TRBD2 might be the D (6 bases). The CDR3 sequence is 16 residues long. V lost 0 bases, J lost 6 bases, and 18 bases lay in between. Germline V CDR1 and CDR2: MDHEN, SYDVKM. The CDR3 region has the DNA TGTGCCAGCAGTTTATGCCTGGCAGGGAGCGGGTGCGAGCAGTACTTC. It is translated as CASSLCLAGSGCEQYF. Together with reference TRBV28 and TRBJ2-7, the CDR3 gives the full variable domain: DVKVTQSSRYLVKRTGEKVFLECVQDMDHENMFWYRQDPGLGLRLIYFSYDVKMKEKGDIPEGYSVSREKKERFSLILESASTNQTSMYLCASSLCLAGSGCEQYFGPGTRLTVT.

The chain employs TRBV7-9 and TRBJ2-1; TRBD1 matches at 7 bases. V lost 5 bases, J lost 3 bases, and 10 bases stayed unmatched. The V gene's germline CDR1 is SEHNR and CDR2 FQNEAQ (reference sequence). The CDR3 spans 16 residues. The CDR3 DNA sequence: TGTGCCAGCAGCCCCGGGACAGCCATTCACTACAATGAGCAGTTCTTC. It yields the protein CASSPGTAIHYNEQFF.

The V call is TRBV28, the J call TRBJ1-2; 8 positions match TRBD1. The CDR3 totals 14 residues. Germline assignment: CDR1 MDHEN and CDR2 SYDVKM. The V segment lost 7 bases and the J segment 6 bases; nucleotides outside the gene matches: 10. The CDR3 nucleotides are TGTGCCAGCAATATACAGGGGGACGTCGATGGCTACACCTTC. It is translated as CASNIQGDVDGYTF.

This chain uses TRBV5-6 with TRBJ2-5; D gene ambiguous. V lost 6 bases and J 5 bases, leaving 17 bases between the germline ends. CDR3 size: 14 residues. Germline CDR1 SGHDT, CDR2 YYEEEE. The CDR3 DNA sequence: TGTGCCAGCATCATAAAGGGTCTGCGGGAGACCCAGTACTTC. Translated, it gives CASIIKGLRETQYF.

This chain joins TRBV28 and TRBJ2-1, with D perhaps TRBD1 or TRBD2 (5 bases each). Trimming removed 8 bases from V and 1 base from J, with 18 bases in between. CDR1 is MDHEN and CDR2 is SYDVKM in the germline V gene. The CDR3 loop spans 16 amino acids. The CDR3 region has the DNA TGTGCCAGCGTGGGGACCGATCAAATTTCCTACAATGAGCAGTTCTTC. This translates into CASVGTDQISYNEQFF.

CDR3 coding DNA: TGTGCCAGCAGCATCGCCAGGGGGACTGAAGCTTTCTTT. Protein sequence: CASSIARGTEAFF. V gene TRBV5-6 combines with J gene TRBJ1-1; 7 nucleotides line up with TRBD1. The CDR3 covers 13 residues. CDR1 and CDR2 (germline): SGHDT, YYEEEE. The V gene end was trimmed by 4 bases and the J gene end by 5 bases; junction bases not matched to a gene: 5.

The chain has TRBV9 and TRBJ2-3, with TRBD2 identical over 10 bases. Looked up from germline, CDR1 is SGDLS and CDR2 is YYNGEE. This CDR3 region has 20 residues. V lost 0 bases, J lost 3 bases, and 16 bases stayed unmatched. The CDR3 DNA is TGTGCCAGCAGCGTAGATTCTAGCGGGAGAGTGGTAGGTTATACAGATACGCAGTATTTT. Translation gives CASSVDSSGRVVGYTDTQYF.

Of note for this clone: Different DNA sequences within this sample yield the same CDR3. The chain has TRBV9 and TRBJ2-1, with unresolved D. Trimming took off 0 bases at V and 2 bases at J, with 9 bases between the two ends. The CDR3 spans 15 residues. CDR1 is SGDLS, CDR2 YYNGEE, per germline. Here the CDR3 DNA reads TGTGCCAGCAGCGTAGGGGCAGACACCTACAATGAGCAGTTCTTC. Translation: CASSVGADTYNEQFF.

The chain couples TRBV28 to TRBJ1-2, with D possibly being TRBD1 (6 bases). The CDR3 totals 14 residues. The germline CDR1 and CDR2 sequences are MDHEN and SYDVKM. CDR3 in DNA: TGTGTCACACGTCGGGGGCCCTCGATCTATGGCTACACCTTC. Protein product: CVTRRGPSIYGYTF.

This sequence joins TRBV2 and TRBJ2-7; 8 nucleotides match TRBD1. Germline trimming cut 3 bases from V and 5 bases from J; bases unmatched to any gene: 15. CDR1 is SNHLY, CDR2 FYNNEI, per germline. This CDR3 is 17 amino acids long. CDR3 residues: CASSDIPPGQGADEQYF. The CDR3 DNA follows: TGTGCCAGCAGTGATATTCCACCGGGGCAGGGGGCCGACGAGCAGTACTTC.

DNA of the CDR3: TGTGCCAGCAGTTCCTCCCCGACAGGGGGAAATCAGCCCCAGCATTTT. It specifies CASSSSPTGGNQPQHF. The V gene is TRBV27, the J gene TRBJ1-5; 9 positions match TRBD1. The junction had 8 bases not matched to a gene; V was cut back by 4 bases and J by 4 bases. Germline V gene data show CDR1 as MNHEY and CDR2 as SMNVEV (reference sequence). The CDR3 covers 16 residues.

In regard to this clone: The junction departs from germline at one end; a sequencing error may be responsible. Other DNA sequences in the same sample also yield this CDR3. The genes are TRBV10-3 and TRBJ2-5, with TRBD2 identical over 8 bases. The CDR3 runs to 13 residues. The germline gives CDR1 ENHRY, CDR2 SYGVKD. The CDR3 DNA is TGCGCCACCCAAGCGGGGGTACAAGAGACCCAGTACTTC. Translated: CATQAGVQETQYF.

The chain carries TRBV2 and TRBJ1-2; perhaps TRBD1 as D (5 bases). Germline V gene sequence: CDR1 SNHLY, CDR2 FYNNEI. This CDR3 has 17 residues. Trimming stripped 3 bases from V and 3 bases from J, with 20 bases between. For the CDR3, the DNA is TGTGCCAGCAGTGACACGGACCTCAGGGAAATTCACTATGGCTACACCTTC. As protein: CASSDTDLREIHYGYTF.

The chain joins TRBV7-9 to TRBJ2-5, with 14 bases lining up with TRBD2. J lost 5 bases, V lost 5 bases, and 4 bases had no gene match. The CDR3 spans 15 residues. CDR1 SEHNR and CDR2 FQNEAQ come from the germline V gene (reference sequence). Here the CDR3 reads CASSQGLAGVETQYF. As DNA, the CDR3 is TGTGCCAGCAGCCAGGGACTAGCGGGAGTTGAGACCCAGTACTTC.